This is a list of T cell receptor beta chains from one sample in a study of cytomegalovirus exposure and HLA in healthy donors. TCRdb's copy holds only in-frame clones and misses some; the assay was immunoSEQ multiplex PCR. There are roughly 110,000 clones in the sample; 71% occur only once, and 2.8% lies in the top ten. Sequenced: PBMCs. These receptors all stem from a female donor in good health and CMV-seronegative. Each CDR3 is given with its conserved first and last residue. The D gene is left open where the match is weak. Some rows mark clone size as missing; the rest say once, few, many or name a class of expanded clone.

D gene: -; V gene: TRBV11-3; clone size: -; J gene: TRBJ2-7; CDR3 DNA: TGTGCCAGCAGCGATTTCGGGGGAACCGTCGAGCAGTACTTC; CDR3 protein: CASSDFGGTVEQYF
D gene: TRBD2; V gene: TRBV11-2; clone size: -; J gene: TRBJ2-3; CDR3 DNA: TGTGCCAGCAGCTTACCAGGACTAGCGGCTAGCACAGATACGCAGTATTTT; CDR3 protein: CASSLPGLAASTDTQYF
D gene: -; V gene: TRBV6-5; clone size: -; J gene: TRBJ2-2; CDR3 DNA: TGTGCCAGCAGCTTCGGGGGGGAGCTGTTTTTT; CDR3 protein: CASSFGGELFF
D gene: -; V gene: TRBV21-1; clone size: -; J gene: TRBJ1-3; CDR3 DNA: TGTGCCAGCAGCAAAGATGCGTCAGGGAGGACCGGTGGAAACACCATATATTTT; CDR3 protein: CASSKDASGRTGGNTIYF
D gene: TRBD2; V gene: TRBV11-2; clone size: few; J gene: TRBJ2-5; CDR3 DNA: TGTGCCAGCAGCTTAGAAGCGGGAGGGGAGGAGACCCAGTACTTC; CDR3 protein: CASSLEAGGEETQYF
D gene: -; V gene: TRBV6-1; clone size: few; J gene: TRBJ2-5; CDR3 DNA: TGTGCCAGCAGTGAAGGATGGGGGGGGGCGGGTGTGGAGACCCAGTACTTC; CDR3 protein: CASSEGWGGAGVETQYF
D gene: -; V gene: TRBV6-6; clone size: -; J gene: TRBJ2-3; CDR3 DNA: TGTGCCAGCAGCCACACAGATACGCAGTATTTT; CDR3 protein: CASSHTDTQYF
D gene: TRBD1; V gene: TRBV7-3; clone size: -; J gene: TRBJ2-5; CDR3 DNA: TGTGCCAGCAGCCTTCGCGGACAGGGGGAGACCCAGTACTTC; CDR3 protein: CASSLRGQGETQYF
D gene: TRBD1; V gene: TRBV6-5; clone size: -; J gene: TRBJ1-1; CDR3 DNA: TGTGCCAGCAGTTACTCGGGACAGGGGAACACTGAAGCTTTCTTT; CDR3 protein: CASSYSGQGNTEAFF
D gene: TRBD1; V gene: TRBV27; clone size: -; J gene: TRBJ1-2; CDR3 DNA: TGTGCCAGCAGTTCCTCAGGGGGCGGCTATGGCTACACCTTC; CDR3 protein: CASSSSGGGYGYTF
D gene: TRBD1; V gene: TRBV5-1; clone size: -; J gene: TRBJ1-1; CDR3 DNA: TGCGCCAGCAGCTTCACCATTACAGGGGGGAACACTGAAGCTTTCTTT; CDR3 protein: CASSFTITGGNTEAFF
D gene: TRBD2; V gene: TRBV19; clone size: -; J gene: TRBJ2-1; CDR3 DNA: TGTGCCAGTAGTATTAGGCTAGCGGGAGTCCCCACCTACAATGAGCAGTTCTTC; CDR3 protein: CASSIRLAGVPTYNEQFF
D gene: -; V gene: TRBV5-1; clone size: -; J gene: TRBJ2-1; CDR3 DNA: TGCGCCAGCAGCTTGGTTTCTAGCCATAATGAGCAGTTCTTC; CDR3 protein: CASSLVSSHNEQFF
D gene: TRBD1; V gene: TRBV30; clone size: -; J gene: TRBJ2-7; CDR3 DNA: TGTGCCTGGAGTGTAGGGGACAGGGTGTCCGAGCAGTACTTC; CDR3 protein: CAWSVGDRVSEQYF
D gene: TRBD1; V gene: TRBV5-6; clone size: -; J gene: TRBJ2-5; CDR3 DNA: TGTGCCAGCAGCTTGCGGGGGACAGGGAGGAGGGAGACCCAGTACTTC; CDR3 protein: CASSLRGTGRRETQYF
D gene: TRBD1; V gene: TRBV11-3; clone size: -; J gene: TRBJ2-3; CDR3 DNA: TGTGCCAGCAGCTTAAACCGGGACAGGGATACGCAGTATTTT; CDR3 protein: CASSLNRDRDTQYF
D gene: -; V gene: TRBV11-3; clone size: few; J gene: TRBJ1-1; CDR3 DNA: TGTGCCAGCAGCTTATTTGGCAGTTGGGCTTTCTTT; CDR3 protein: CASSLFGSWAFF
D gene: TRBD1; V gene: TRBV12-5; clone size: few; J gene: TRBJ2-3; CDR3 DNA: TGTGCTAGTGGTTTGGTCCTGGACAGGGGTTCAGATACGCAGTATTTT; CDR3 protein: CASGLVLDRGSDTQYF
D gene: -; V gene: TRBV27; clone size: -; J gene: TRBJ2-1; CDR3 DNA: TGTGCCAGCAGTTTATCTAGCGATGAGCAGTTCTTC; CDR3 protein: CASSLSSDEQFF
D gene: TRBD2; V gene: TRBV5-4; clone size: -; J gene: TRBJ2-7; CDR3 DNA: TGTGCCAGCAGTTCCGAGGTGGGACTAGCGGGAGGGGAGCAGTACTTC; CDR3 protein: CASSSEVGLAGGEQYF
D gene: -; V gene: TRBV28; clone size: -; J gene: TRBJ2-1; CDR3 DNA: TGTGCCAGCAGTTTCTTACACGAGCAGTTCTTC; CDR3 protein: CASSFLHEQFF
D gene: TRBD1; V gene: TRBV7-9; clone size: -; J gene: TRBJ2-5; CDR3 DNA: TGTGCCAGCAGCTCGAGAGACAGGGGGGACCAAGAGACCCAGTACTTC; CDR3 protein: CASSSRDRGDQETQYF
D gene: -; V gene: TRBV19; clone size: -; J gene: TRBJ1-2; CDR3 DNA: TGTGCCAGTAGTTCGACGGACACCTCTGGGGGCTACACCTTC; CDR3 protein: CASSSTDTSGGYTF
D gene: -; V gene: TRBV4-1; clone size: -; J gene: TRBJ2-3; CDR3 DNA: TGCGCCAGCAGCCAAGCATCCGCGGGGTACACAGATACGCAGTATTTT; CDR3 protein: CASSQASAGYTDTQYF
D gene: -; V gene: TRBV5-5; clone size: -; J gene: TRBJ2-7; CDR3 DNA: TGTGCCAGCAGCTTGTCACAGGCCTACGAGCAGTACTTC; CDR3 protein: CASSLSQAYEQYF
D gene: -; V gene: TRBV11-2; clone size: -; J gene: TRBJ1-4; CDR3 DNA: TGTGCCAGCAGCACCCTCCGAGGACTTAACTATGAAAAACTGTTTTTT; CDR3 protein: CASSTLRGLNYEKLFF
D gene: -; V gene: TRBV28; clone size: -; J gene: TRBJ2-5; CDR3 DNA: TGTGCCAGCAGTAACACTAGGGAAGAGACCCAGTACTTC; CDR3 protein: CASSNTREETQYF
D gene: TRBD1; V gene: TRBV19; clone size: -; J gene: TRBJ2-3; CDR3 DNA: TGTGCCACTATGGACAGGGGTTATACGCAGTATTTT; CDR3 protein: CATMDRGYTQYF
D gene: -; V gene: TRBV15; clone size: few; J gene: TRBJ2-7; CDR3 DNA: TGTGCCACCAGCAGAGAAGCGTCAGGGAAGCAGTACTTC; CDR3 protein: CATSREASGKQYF
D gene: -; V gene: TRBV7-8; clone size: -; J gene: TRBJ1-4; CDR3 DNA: TGTGCCAGCAGCCCCCTCAGGACTAACGAAAAACTGTTTTTT; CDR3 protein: CASSPLRTNEKLFF
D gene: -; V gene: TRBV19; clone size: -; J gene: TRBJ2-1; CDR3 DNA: TGTGCCAGTAGTACTCCGGGACTCACCCTGGGAGAGCAGTTCTTC; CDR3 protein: CASSTPGLTLGEQFF
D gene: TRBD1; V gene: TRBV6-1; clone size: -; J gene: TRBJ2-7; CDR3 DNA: TGTGCCAGCGGACAGGGGGCTTCCTACGAGCAGTACTTC; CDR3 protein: CASGQGASYEQYF
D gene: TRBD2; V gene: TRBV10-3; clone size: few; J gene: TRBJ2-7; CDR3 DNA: TGTGCCATCAGTGGATCCATAGCGGGAGCGACCTACGAGCAGTACTTC; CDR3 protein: CAISGSIAGATYEQYF
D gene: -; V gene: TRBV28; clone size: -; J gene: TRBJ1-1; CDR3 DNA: TGTGCCAGCCCCGAGCCCTTGAACACTGAAGCTTTCTTT; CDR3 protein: CASPEPLNTEAFF
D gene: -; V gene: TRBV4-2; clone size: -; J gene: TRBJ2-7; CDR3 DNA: TGTGCCAGCAGCCAAGAGCTATCCGACTCCTACGAGCAGTACTTC; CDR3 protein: CASSQELSDSYEQYF
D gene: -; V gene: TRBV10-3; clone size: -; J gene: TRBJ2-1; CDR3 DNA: TGTGCCATCAGAGAGGAGGCCGCTTACAATGAGCAGTTCTTC; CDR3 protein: CAIREEAAYNEQFF
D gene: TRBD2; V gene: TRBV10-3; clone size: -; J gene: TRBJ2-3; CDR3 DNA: TGTGCCATCAGAGCCGGGACTAGCGGGACCGATACGCAGTATTTT; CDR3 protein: CAIRAGTSGTDTQYF
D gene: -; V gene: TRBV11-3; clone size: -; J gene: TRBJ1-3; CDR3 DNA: TGTGCCAGCAGCCTCCCGCGGGGCTCTGGAAACACCATATATTTT; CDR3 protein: CASSLPRGSGNTIYF
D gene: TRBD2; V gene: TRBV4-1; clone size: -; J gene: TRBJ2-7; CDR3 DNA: TGCGCCAGCAGCCCAGCGGGAGGTGGGTACGAGCAGTACTTC; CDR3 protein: CASSPAGGGYEQYF
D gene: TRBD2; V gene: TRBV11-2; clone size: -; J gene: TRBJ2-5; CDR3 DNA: TGTGCCAGCAGCTTACAAAGGACTAGCGGGAGCCAAAAGTACTTC; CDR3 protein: CASSLQRTSGSQKYF
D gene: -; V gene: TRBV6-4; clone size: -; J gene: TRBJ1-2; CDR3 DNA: TGTGCCACTCGGAGTGGGTATGGCTACACCTTC; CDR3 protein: CATRSGYGYTF
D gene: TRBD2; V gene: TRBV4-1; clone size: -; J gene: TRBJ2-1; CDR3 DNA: TGCGCCAGCAGCCAACGCCTAGCGGAAGGAGGGAATGAGCAGTTCTTC; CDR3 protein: CASSQRLAEGGNEQFF
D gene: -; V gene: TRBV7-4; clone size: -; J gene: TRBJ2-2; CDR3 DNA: TGTGCCAGCAGCTTAGGACCTCGACAGTTAACCACCGGGGAGCTGTTTTTT; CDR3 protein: CASSLGPRQLTTGELFF
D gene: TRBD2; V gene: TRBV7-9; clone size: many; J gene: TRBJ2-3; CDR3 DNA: TGTGCCAGCAGCGAACCTAGCGGGGGATTCACAGATACGCAGTATTTT; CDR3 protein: CASSEPSGGFTDTQYF
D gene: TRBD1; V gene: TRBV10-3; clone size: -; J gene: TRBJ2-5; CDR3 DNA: TGTGCCATCAGTGGACAGGGGGCAGGAGAGATCCAGTACTTC; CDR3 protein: CAISGQGAGEIQYF
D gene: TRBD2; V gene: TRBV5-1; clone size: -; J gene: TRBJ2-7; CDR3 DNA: TGCGCCAGCAGCTTGAGCGGGAGGGACCCCTACGAGCAGTACTTC; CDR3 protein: CASSLSGRDPYEQYF
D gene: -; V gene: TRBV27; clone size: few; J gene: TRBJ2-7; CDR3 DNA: TGTGCCAGCAGACGGGTCAGGGGAGGGTACGAGCAGTACTTC; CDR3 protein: CASRRVRGGYEQYF
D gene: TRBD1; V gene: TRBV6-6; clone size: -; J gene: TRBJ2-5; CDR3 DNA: TGTGGCTCCAGGGCCAGGGGGACCCAAGAGACCCAGTACTTC; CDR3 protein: CGSRARGTQETQYF
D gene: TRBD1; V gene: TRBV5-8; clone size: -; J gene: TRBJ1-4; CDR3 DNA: TGTGCCAGCAGCTTGAGGGGACAGGAGTATGAAAAACTGTTTTTT; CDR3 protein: CASSLRGQEYEKLFF
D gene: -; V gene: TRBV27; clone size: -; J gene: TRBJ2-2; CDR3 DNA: TGTGCCAGCAGTCTAGTAGTGGGTACCGGGGAGCTGTTTTTT; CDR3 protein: CASSLVVGTGELFF
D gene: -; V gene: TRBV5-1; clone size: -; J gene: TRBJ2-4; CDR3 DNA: TGCGCCAGCAGCTTGAGGGAAGGACAGAGTAACATTCAGTACTTC; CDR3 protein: CASSLREGQSNIQYF
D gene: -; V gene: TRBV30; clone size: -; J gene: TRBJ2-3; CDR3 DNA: TGTGCACTACGCCGCACAGATACGCAGTATTTT; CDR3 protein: CALRRTDTQYF
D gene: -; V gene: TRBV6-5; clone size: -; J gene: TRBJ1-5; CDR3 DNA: TGTGCCAGCAGAAAACACAGGATACCCAATCAGCCCCAGCATTTT; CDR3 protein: CASRKHRIPNQPQHF
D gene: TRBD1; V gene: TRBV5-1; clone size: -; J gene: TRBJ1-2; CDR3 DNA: TGCGCCAGCAGCCCTGGGACAGGGTGGGACTATGGCTACACCTTC; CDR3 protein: CASSPGTGWDYGYTF
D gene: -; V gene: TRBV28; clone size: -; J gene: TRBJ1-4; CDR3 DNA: TGTGCCAGCAGTTGGGAGGGGAGGGAAAAACTGTTTTTT; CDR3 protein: CASSWEGREKLFF
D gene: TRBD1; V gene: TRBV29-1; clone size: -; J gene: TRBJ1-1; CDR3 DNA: TGCAGCTCCTGGACAGGGATGACTGAAGCTTTCTTT; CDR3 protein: CSSWTGMTEAFF
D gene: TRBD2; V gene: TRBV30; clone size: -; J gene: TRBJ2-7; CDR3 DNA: TGTGCCTGGAGTGTACGTCCCGGGGGGCGAAAACTAGCGGGATTATACGAGCAGTACTTC; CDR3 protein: CAWSVRPGGRKLAGLYEQYF
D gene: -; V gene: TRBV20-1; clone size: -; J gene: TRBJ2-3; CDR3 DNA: TGCAGTGCCGACTTGGATACGCAGTATTTT; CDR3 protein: CSADLDTQYF
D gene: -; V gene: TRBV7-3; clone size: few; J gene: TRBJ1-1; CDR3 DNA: TGTGCCAGCAGCTTAATGAGTAACACTGAAGCTTTCTTT; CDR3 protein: CASSLMSNTEAFF